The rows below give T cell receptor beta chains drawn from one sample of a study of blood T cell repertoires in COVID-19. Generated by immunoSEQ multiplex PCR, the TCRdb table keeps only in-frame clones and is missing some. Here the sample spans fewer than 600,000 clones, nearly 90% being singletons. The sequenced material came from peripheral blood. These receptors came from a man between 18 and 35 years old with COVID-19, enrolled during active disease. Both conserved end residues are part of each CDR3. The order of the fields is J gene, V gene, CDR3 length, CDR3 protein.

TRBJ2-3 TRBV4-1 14 CASRPTSLADTQYF
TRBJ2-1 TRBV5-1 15 CASSSGTTLFDEQFF
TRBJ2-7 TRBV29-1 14 CSAYDVTGGYEQYF
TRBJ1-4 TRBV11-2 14 CASSLEPGGEKLFF
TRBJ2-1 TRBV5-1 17 CASSLEASLLPYNEQFF
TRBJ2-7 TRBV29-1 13 CSVRLAGVLEQYF
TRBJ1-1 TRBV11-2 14 CASSLVQGYTEAFF
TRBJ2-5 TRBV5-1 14 CASSLTTSRETQYF
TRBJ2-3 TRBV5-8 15 CASSVGLAGLDTQYF
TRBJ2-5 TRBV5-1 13 CASSPAGQETQYF